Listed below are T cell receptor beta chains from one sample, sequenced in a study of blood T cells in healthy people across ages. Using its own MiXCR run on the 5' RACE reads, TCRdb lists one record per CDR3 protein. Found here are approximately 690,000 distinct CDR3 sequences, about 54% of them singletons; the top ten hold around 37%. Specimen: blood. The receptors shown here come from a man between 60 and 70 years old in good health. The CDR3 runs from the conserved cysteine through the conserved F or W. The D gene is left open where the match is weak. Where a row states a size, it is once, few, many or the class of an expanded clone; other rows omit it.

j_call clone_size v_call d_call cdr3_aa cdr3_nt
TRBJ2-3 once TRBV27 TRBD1 CASSLGGQGLLGTQYF TGTGCCAGCAGTTTGGGCGGACAGGGATTATTGGGTACGCAGTATTTT
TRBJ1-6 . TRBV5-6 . CASTTNRSPLHF TGTGCCAGCACTACAAACAGGTCACCCCTCCACTTT
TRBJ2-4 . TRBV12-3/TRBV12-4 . CASSLDGTKNIQYF TGTGCCAGCAGTTTAGATGGGACCAAAAACATTCAGTACTTC
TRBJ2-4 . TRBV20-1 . CSARDPGGPGNIQYF TGCAGTGCTAGAGATCCAGGGGGGCCCGGAAACATTCAGTACTTC
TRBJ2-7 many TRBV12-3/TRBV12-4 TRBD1 CASTKDRGLPYEQYF TGTGCCAGCACCAAAGACAGGGGCCTTCCCTACGAGCAGTACTTC
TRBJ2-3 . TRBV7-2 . CASSLAHMDTQYF TGTGCCAGCAGCTTAGCCCATATGGATACGCAGTATTTT
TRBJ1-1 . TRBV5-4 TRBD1 CASSSRRTGGYSEAFF TGTGCCAGCAGCTCGAGAAGGACAGGGGGCTACTCTGAAGCTTTCTTT
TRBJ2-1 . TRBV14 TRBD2 CASSQDRLGLAGMTREQFF TGTGCCAGCAGCCAAGATAGGCTTGGACTAGCGGGGATGACAAGGGAGCAGTTCTTC
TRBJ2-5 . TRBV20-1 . CSARDLGKETQYF TGCAGTGCTAGAGATTTGGGAAAAGAGACCCAGTACTTC
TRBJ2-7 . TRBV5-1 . CASRVGDPGSYEQYF TGCGCCAGCAGGGTAGGGGACCCAGGGTCCTACGAGCAGTACTTC
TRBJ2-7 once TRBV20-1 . CSASGPAGSYEQYF TGCAGTGCCTCAGGACCCGCTGGGTCCTACGAGCAGTACTTC
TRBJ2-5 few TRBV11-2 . CASSPLTPGKETQYF TGTGCCAGCAGCCCATTAACTCCAGGGAAAGAGACCCAGTACTTC
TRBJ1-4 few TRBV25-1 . CASSSTLDSRTSEKLFF TGTGCCAGCAGCTCCACCCTGGACAGCCGGACATCAGAAAAACTGTTTTTT
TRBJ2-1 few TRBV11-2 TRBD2 CASSPGGSNEQFF TGTGCCAGCAGCCCGGGGGGGTCTAATGAGCAGTTCTTC
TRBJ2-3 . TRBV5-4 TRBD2 CASSLGLAKYTDTQYF TGTGCCAGCAGCTTGGGACTAGCGAAATACACAGATACGCAGTATTTT
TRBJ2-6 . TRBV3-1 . CVSSQVREGGLTF TGTGTCAGCAGCCAAGTCCGAGAAGGAGGGCTGACTTTC
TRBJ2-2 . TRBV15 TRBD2 CATSRDGTSGDTGELFF TGTGCCACCAGCAGAGACGGGACTAGCGGGGACACCGGGGAGCTGTTTTTT
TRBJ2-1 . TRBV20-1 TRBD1 CSARSGQGGGNEQFF TGCAGTGCTAGATCGGGACAGGGAGGGGGCAATGAGCAGTTCTTC
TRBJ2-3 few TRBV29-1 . CSVRRQLLTDTQYF TGCAGCGTACGTAGACAGCTACTCACAGATACGCAGTATTTT
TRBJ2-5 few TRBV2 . CASYEGNQETQYF TGTGCCAGCTACGAGGGGAACCAAGAGACCCAGTACTTC
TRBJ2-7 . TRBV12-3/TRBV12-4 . CASSPTHSSYNEQYF TGTGCCAGTAGTCCCACCCACAGCTCCTACAATGAGCAGTACTTC
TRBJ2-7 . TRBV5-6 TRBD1 CASSSGTGLYEQYF TGTGCCAGCAGCTCCGGGACAGGGCTATACGAGCAGTACTTC
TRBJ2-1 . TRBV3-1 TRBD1 CASSQPGQALLQFF TGTGCCAGCAGCCAGCCGGGACAGGCCCTATTGCAGTTCTTC
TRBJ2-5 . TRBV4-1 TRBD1 CASSQDGQGTRETQYF TGCGCCAGCAGCCAAGATGGACAGGGTACAAGAGAGACCCAGTACTTC
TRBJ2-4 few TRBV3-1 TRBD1 CASSQDRTGGVRNIQYF TGTGCCAGCAGCCAAGACAGGACAGGGGGGGTTAGAAACATTCAGTACTTC
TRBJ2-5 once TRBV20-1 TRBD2 CSAHEGSGGALETQYF TGCAGTGCTCACGAGGGCAGCGGGGGGGCATTAGAGACCCAGTACTTC
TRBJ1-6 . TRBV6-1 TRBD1 CASSGGQEDSAYYNSPLHF TGTGCCAGCAGTGGCGGACAGGAAGACTCAGCCTACTATAATTCACCCCTCCACTTT
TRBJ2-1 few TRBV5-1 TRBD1 CASSSRTGFGNEQFF TGCGCCAGCAGCTCCCGGACAGGGTTTGGCAATGAGCAGTTCTTC
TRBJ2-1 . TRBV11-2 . CASSLVGLPYNEQFF TGTGCCAGCAGCTTAGTAGGGTTGCCATACAATGAGCAGTTCTTC
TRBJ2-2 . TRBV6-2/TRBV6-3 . CASTDQGFSGGELFF TGTGCCAGCACCGACCAGGGATTTTCGGGCGGGGAGCTGTTTTTT
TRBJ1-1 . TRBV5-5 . CASSLVPGTTNTEAFF TGTGCCAGCAGCTTGGTCCCCGGGACAACGAACACTGAAGCTTTCTTT
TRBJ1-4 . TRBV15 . CATSRDLPDRSREKLFF TGTGCCACCAGCAGAGATCTTCCCGACAGGTCAAGAGAAAAACTGTTTTTT
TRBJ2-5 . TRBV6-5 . CASRRVARQETQYF TGTGCCAGCAGGCGTGTCGCCCGACAAGAGACCCAGTACTTC
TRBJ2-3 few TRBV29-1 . CSVVRDTDTQYF TGCAGCGTTGTGCGGGACACAGATACGCAGTATTTT
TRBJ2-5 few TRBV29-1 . CSVAVSQETQYF TGCAGCGTCGCAGTTTCCCAAGAGACCCAGTACTTC
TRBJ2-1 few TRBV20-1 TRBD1 CSARDVQGVGEQFF TGCAGTGCTAGAGATGTTCAGGGGGTAGGTGAGCAGTTCTTC
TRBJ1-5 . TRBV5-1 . CASSLVASGRPQHF TGCGCCAGCAGCTTGGTGGCTTCCGGGCGGCCCCAGCATTTT
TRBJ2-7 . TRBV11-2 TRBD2 CASSLTSGGQYEQYF TGTGCCAGCAGCTTAACTAGCGGGGGCCAGTACGAGCAGTACTTC
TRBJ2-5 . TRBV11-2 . CASSIPVGETQYF TGTGCCAGCAGCATACCCGTGGGTGAGACCCAGTACTTC
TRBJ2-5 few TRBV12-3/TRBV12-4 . CASSWEETQYF TGTGCCAGCAGTTGGGAAGAGACCCAGTACTTC
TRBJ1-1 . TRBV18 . CASSMTEARTEAFF TGTGCCAGCTCGATGACCGAGGCTAGGACTGAAGCTTTCTTT
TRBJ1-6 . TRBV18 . CASSPRWDSPLHF TGTGCCAGCTCACCACGCTGGGATTCACCCCTCCACTTT
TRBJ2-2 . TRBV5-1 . CASSLGTAPTGELFF TGCGCCAGCAGCTTGGGGACAGCCCCTACCGGGGAGCTGTTTTTT
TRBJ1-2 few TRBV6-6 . CASRNTGTYYGYTF TGTGCCAGCAGGAATACTGGGACCTACTATGGCTACACCTTC
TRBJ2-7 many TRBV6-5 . CASSYSALGAYEQYF TGTGCCAGCAGTTACTCGGCGCTCGGGGCTTACGAGCAGTACTTC
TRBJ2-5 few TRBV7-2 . CASLPGGRGFGTQYF TGTGCCAGCCTTCCGGGGGGCCGGGGATTCGGGACCCAGTACTTC
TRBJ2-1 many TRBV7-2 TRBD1 CASSVSGGNEQFF TGTGCCAGCAGCGTGTCAGGGGGCAATGAGCAGTTCTTC
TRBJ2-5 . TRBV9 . CASSVDRTHSRTQYF TGTGCCAGCAGCGTAGACAGGACCCATAGTCGGACCCAGTACTTC
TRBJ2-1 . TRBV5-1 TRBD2 CASSAAGGFENEQFF TGCGCCAGCAGCGCGGCGGGGGGGTTTGAGAATGAGCAGTTCTTC
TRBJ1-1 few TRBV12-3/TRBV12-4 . CASRYRNTEAFF TGTGCCAGCAGGTACAGGAACACTGAAGCTTTCTTT
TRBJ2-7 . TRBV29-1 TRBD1 CSVDRGASYEQYF TGCAGCGTGGACAGGGGGGCAAGCTACGAGCAGTACTTC
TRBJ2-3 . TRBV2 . CASNQVSTDTQYF TGTGCCAGCAACCAGGTGTCCACAGATACGCAGTATTTT